Shown below are 3 T cell receptor beta chains from a single sample sequenced in a study of blood T cell repertoires in COVID-19 (dated by TCRdb to the early 2020s). Libraries were built with the immunoSEQ multiplex PCR assay. The table was pulled from immuneACCESS by TCRdb, which kept in-frame rearrangements only. Such tables lose some clones; where checked, under half of the loss comes from unresolved V genes, and the rest has no known cause. The table for this sample lists some 170,000 clones; less than 90% of them were counted only once. The ten largest clones add up to around 1.2% of the sample. Specimen: PBMCs or T cells enriched from blood (not recorded which). The receptors originated from a human donor with acute COVID-19. The donor label of this sample is uncertain.

V and J are TRBV3-1 (or the pseudogene TRBV3-2) and TRBJ2-1, with D unresolved. Trimming stripped 3 bases from V and 5 bases from J, with 8 bases between. The germline gives CDR1 LGHDT, CDR2 YNNKEL (reference sequence). The CDR3 extends over 13 amino acids. The CDR3 reads CASSQSADNEQFF. The CDR3, as DNA: TGTGCCAGCAGCCAGTCTGCGGACAATGAGCAGTTCTTC.

The rearrangement links TRBV7-8 to TRBJ1-2; 7 bases align to TRBD1. Germline CDR1 and CDR2: SGHVS and FQNEAQ. Trimming cost V 7 bases and J 7 bases; bases outside gene matches: 18. There are 16 residues in the CDR3. In DNA, the CDR3 is TGTGCCAGCAACCGTCGACAGGGCTCGTGGCGAAGTGGCTACACCTTC. It yields the protein CASNRRQGSWRSGYTF.

This chain connects TRBV5-1 to TRBJ1-2; no clear D gene. Germline loops: CDR1 SGHRS, CDR2 YFSETQ. The CDR3 consists of 13 residues. Trimming removed 4 bases from V and 1 base from J, with 8 bases in between. DNA for the CDR3: TGCGCCAGCAGCGGGGAGGGTAACTATGGCTACACCTTC. This encodes CASSGEGNYGYTF.